One and the same sample provided the 3 T cell receptor beta chains below, sequenced in a study of radiotherapy plus CTLA-4 blockade in lung cancer. Method: immunoSEQ multiplex PCR; TCRdb's copy keeps in-frame clones and lacks some. The table lists around 40,000 clones, 70% to 80% of them singletons, with around a tenth in the top ten. Source: peripheral blood, taken from a patient treated with radiotherapy plus ipilimumab. These receptors all come from a human donor with non-small cell lung cancer who had stable disease on radiotherapy plus ipilimumab.

The chain employs TRBV5-1 and TRBJ1-3; 10 bases are shared with TRBD1. Germline V gives CDR1 SGHRS, CDR2 YFSETQ. With 4 bases clipped from V and 7 bases from J, the junction kept 8 bases outside the gene matches. This CDR3 comprises 15 residues. CDR3: CASSTRTGGENTIYF. The CDR3 DNA is TGCGCCAGCAGCACCCGGACAGGGGGGGAGAACACCATATATTTT.

The V and J genes are TRBV2 and TRBJ1-5; TRBD1 matches 9 bases. V shed 5 bases and J 4 bases; nucleotides not matched to a gene: 3. This CDR3 is 14 amino acids long. Germline assignment: CDR1 SNHLY and CDR2 FYNNEI. The CDR3 nucleotides are TGTGCCAGCAGTCCGGGGACAGGGAATCAGCCCCAGCATTTT. This gives the protein CASSPGTGNQPQHF.

This clone was seen just once. The gene calls are TRBV29-1 and TRBJ2-3; 8 nucleotides agree with TRBD1. The CDR3 consists of 15 residues. The junction had 7 bases not matched to a gene; V was cut back by 2 bases and J by 3 bases. CDR1 and CDR2 (germline): SQVTM, ANQGSEA. DNA for the CDR3: TGCAGCGTTGAAATCGGACAGGGTGGAACAGATACGCAGTATTTT. Residues: CSVEIGQGGTDTQYF.